This T cell receptor beta chain was observed in a study of blood T cell repertoires in COVID-19. Regarding this clone: The sample holds other DNA sequences that translate to the same CDR3.

As originally analysed: Nucleated cell counts were estimated from reference gene primer amplification. The table came from immunoSEQ multiplex PCR; TCRdb's copy has only in-frame clones and leaves some out. Clonal size and the V and J genes are those of that table, whereas D and trimming came from the DNA. The table records 300,000 or so clones, around 82% of them present only once. Trimming took off 4 bases at V and 4 bases at J, with 14 bases between the two ends. Germline V CDR1 and CDR2: SGDLS, YYNGEE. CDR3 length: 14 residues. This TCR derives from a woman aged 45-59 years with acute or convalescent COVID-19. The chain carries TRBV9 and TRBJ2-5, with a weak D call TRBD1 (8 bases). Sequenced material: peripheral blood. As DNA, the CDR3 is TGTGCCAGCAGCCCAACAGGGGGGGGAGAGACCCAGTACTTC. Its translation: CASSPTGGGETQYF.